Listed here are 25 T cell receptor beta chains from one sample, sequenced in a study of graft-versus-host responses after intestinal transplantation. Data came from immunoSEQ multiplex PCR; TCRdb stores just in-frame clones and leaves some out. Counted here are 77,000 or so clones, approximately 90% occurring once; the ten biggest clones make up under 0.85%. Sequencing used PBMCs, obtained 98 days after intestinal transplantation. These receptors came from a human patient who received an intestinal transplant, so some T cells may come from the graft donor.

The chain links TRBV9 to TRBJ1-1, with 9 nucleotides matching TRBD1. The CDR3 spans 16 residues. With V trimmed by 3 bases and J by 3 bases, 9 bases remained unmatched. The germline V gene encodes CDR1 SGDLS and CDR2 YYNGEE. The CDR3 sequence is CASSANRQGVHTEAFF. CDR3 nucleotides: TGTGCCAGCAGCGCTAATCGACAGGGGGTACACACTGAAGCTTTCTTT.

This rearrangement joins TRBV12-5 to TRBJ2-7; 12 bases line up with TRBD2. Germline values: CDR1 LGHNT, CDR2 FRNRAP. V was pared by 7 bases and J by 3 bases, with 1 base of the junction left unmatched. The CDR3 is made up of 13 amino acids. The CDR3 region has the DNA TGTGCTAGTGCTAGCGGGAGGGACTACGAGCAGTACTTC. Protein product: CASASGRDYEQYF.

The chain combines TRBV7-3 with TRBJ2-3, with D perhaps matching TRBD2 (5 bases). This CDR3 is built from 15 residues. The germline V gene has CDR1 SGHTA and CDR2 FQGTGA. V was shortened by 3 bases and J by 0 bases, with 10 bases between the two germline ends. As DNA, the CDR3 is TGTGCCAGCAGCTTCTCGGCGGGTAGCACAGATACGCAGTATTTT. Encoded protein: CASSFSAGSTDTQYF.

The chain is built from TRBV11-2 and TRBJ2-2; TRBD2 matches at 7 bases. Germline values: CDR1 SGHAT, CDR2 FQNNGV. Trimming took 1 base from V and 2 from J; bases not matched to a gene: 10. The CDR3 is made up of 18 amino acids. The CDR3 protein is CASSLVTRGVLNTGELFF. In nucleotides, the CDR3 is TGTGCCAGCAGCTTAGTAACTCGGGGGGTCCTCAACACCGGGGAGCTGTTTTTT.

The chain has TRBV6-5 and TRBJ1-2; weak D call: TRBD1 (5 bases). The CDR3 runs 14 residues. Between the trimmed V and J ends, which lost 2 bases and 2 bases, there was a span of 9 bases. The germline V gene encodes CDR1 MNHEY and CDR2 SVGAGI. The DNA for the CDR3 is TGTGCCAGCAGTTACACAGGAGACAACTATGGCTACACCTTC. This gives the protein CASSYTGDNYGYTF.

The rearrangement uses TRBV29-1 and TRBJ2-2; 12 nucleotides align to TRBD2. CDR1 is SQVTM, CDR2 ANQGSEA, per germline. The CDR3 consists of 13 residues. V shed 5 bases and J 8 bases; nucleotides not matched to a gene: 3. Written as DNA, the CDR3 is TGCAGCGTTCGACTAGCGGGAGATGGGGAGCTGTTTTTT. Translated: CSVRLAGDGELFF.

The genes are TRBV29-1 and TRBJ2-6; possibly TRBD1 or TRBD2 for D (6 bases each). Germline V gives CDR1 SQVTM, CDR2 ANQGSEA. The CDR3 contains 16 residues. V shed 4 bases and J shed 0 bases, with 13 bases lying between them. The CDR3 sequence: CSVGGAEGSGANVLTF. Written as DNA, the CDR3 is TGCAGCGTTGGGGGGGCGGAGGGCTCTGGGGCCAACGTCCTGACTTTC. Drawing the rest from reference TRBV29-1 and TRBJ2-6, the complete variable domain is SAVISQKPSRDICQRGTSLTIQCQVDSQVTMMFWYRQQPGQSLTLIATANQGSEATYESGFVIDKFPISRPNLTFSTLTVSNMSPEDSSIYLCSVGGAEGSGANVLTFGAGSRLTVL.

V and J are TRBV30 and TRBJ1-1; tentative D call: TRBD1 (5 bases). V was cut by 2 bases and J by 0 bases, with 16 bases left in between. Germline V gives CDR1 GTSNPN, CDR2 SVGIG (reference sequence). CDR3 length: 16 amino acids. This CDR3 reads CAWSRGGAAMNTEAFF. Written as DNA, the CDR3 is TGTGCCTGGAGTAGGGGCGGGGCAGCAATGAACACTGAAGCTTTCTTT.

The chain carries TRBV10-3 and TRBJ2-3, with 8 bases that match TRBD2. Germline V gives CDR1 ENHRY, CDR2 SYGVKD. The length of the CDR3 is 16 residues. The junction had 4 bases not matched to a gene; V was cut back by 2 bases and J by 0 bases. The CDR3 bases are TGTGCCATCAGTGAGACTAGCGGAGATAGCACAGATACGCAGTATTTT. Its protein product is CAISETSGDSTDTQYF.

This clone was recorded only once. Additional DNA sequences in this sample encode the identical CDR3. The chain is built from TRBV7-2 and TRBJ2-7; 11 nucleotides agree with TRBD2. CDR1 SGHTA and CDR2 FQGNSA come from the germline V gene. The CDR3 has 15 residues. V shed 3 bases, J shed 3 bases, and the junction held 4 bases outside the gene matches. The CDR3 DNA sequence: TGTGCCAGCAGCTTCCTAGCGGGAGGAATCTACGAGCAGTACTTC. This translates into CASSFLAGGIYEQYF.

The chain employs TRBV4-1 and TRBJ2-4; 8 nucleotides match TRBD2. Germline V gene sequence: CDR1 MGHRA, CDR2 YSYEKL. J gave up 5 bases and V 4 bases, and 13 bases lay outside the gene matches. The CDR3 is made up of 17 amino acids. CDR3: CASSPGGGGWDQNIQYF. CDR3 coding DNA: TGCGCCAGCAGCCCGGGAGGGGGGGGTTGGGATCAAAACATTCAGTACTTC.

V usage is TRBV5-4 and J usage is TRBJ2-3, with TRBD2 identical over 10 bases. The ends lost 6 bases at V and 0 bases at J; junction bases unmatched: 13. CDR1 and CDR2 from the germline V gene are SGHNT and YYREEE (reference sequence). The CDR3 extends over 18 amino acids. CDR3 bases: TGTGCCAGCACTAGCGGGGGAGTGTCCCCTTTCAGCACAGATACGCAGTATTTT. It is translated as CASTSGGVSPFSTDTQYF.

V and J are TRBV11-2 and TRBJ2-1; weak D call: TRBD2 (7 bases). The CDR3 has 14 residues. Germline values: CDR1 SGHAT, CDR2 FQNNGV. V dropped 1 base and J dropped 10 bases, with 14 bases sitting between them. CDR3 sequence: CASSLVDGGPEQFF. In nucleotides, the CDR3 is TGTGCCAGCAGCTTAGTGGACGGGGGGCCCGAGCAGTTCTTC.

The rearrangement joins TRBV5-6 to TRBJ1-1, with TRBD1 matching over 8 bases. Germline trimming cut 4 bases from V and 5 bases from J; bases unmatched to any gene: 4. The CDR3 covers 13 residues. Germline CDR1 is SGHDT and CDR2 is YYEEEE. CDR3 amino acids: CASSRTGRTEAFF. CDR3 nucleotide sequence: TGTGCCAGCAGCCGGACAGGGAGGACTGAAGCTTTCTTT.

The chain has TRBV21-1 and TRBJ2-3; TRBD2 reflects the table's D call only, with no check against the DNA. TRBV21-1 is termed a pseudogene. The CDR3 loop spans 13 amino acids. The CDR3 is CASSKVSSDTQYF. DNA for the CDR3: TGTGCCAGCAGCAAAGTCTCTTCAGATACGCAGTATTTT.

The chain has TRBV19 and TRBJ2-3; 12 bases fit TRBD2. Germline loops: CDR1 LNHDA, CDR2 SQIVND (reference sequence). V shed 7 bases and J 3 bases; nucleotides not matched to a gene: 8. This CDR3 has 16 residues. CDR3 nucleotides: TGTGCCAGTAAACTAGCGGGGGGCCCTCCTACAGATACGCAGTATTTT. Translating it yields CASKLAGGPPTDTQYF.

The genes are TRBV28 and TRBJ2-3; D gene uncertain. The germline gives CDR1 MDHEN, CDR2 SYDVKM. The germline V and J ends were trimmed by 3 bases and 7 bases, with 11 bases remaining between them. This CDR3 has 13 amino acids. The CDR3 region is CASSLAGIYTQYF. In DNA, the CDR3 is TGTGCCAGCAGTTTGGCAGGCATTTATACGCAGTATTTT.

DNA for the CDR3: TGCGCCAGCAGCTTGTTGGGGACAGGGGTCCAATCTGGGGCCAACGTCCTGACTTTC. This codes for CASSLLGTGVQSGANVLTF. The V gene is TRBV5-1, the J gene TRBJ2-6, with 10 positions matching TRBD1. The CDR3 totals 19 residues. Germline assignment: CDR1 SGHRS and CDR2 YFSETQ. V was clipped by 1 base and J by 1 base; unmatched bases: 8. The whole variable domain, filled in from reference TRBV5-1 and TRBJ2-6, reads KAGVTQTPRYLIKTRGQQVTLSCSPISGHRSVSWYQQTPGQGLQFLFEYFSETQRNKGNFPGRFSGRQFSNSRSEMNVSTLELGDSALYLCASSLLGTGVQSGANVLTFGAGSRLTVL.

This chain uses TRBV5-6 with TRBJ2-7, with D possibly matching TRBD2 (6 bases). There are 16 residues in the CDR3. Between the trimmed V and J ends, which lost 1 base and 3 bases, there was a span of 17 bases. Germline CDR1 and CDR2: SGHDT and YYEEEE. The CDR3 spells CASSLLGGLGSYEQYF. The CDR3 DNA follows: TGTGCCAGCAGCTTGCTCGGGGGTTTGGGTAGCTACGAGCAGTACTTC.

V and J are TRBV28 and TRBJ2-7; D uncertain. The CDR3 has 15 residues. Trimming removed 5 bases from V and 4 bases from J, with 18 bases in between. From germline, CDR1 is MDHEN and CDR2 SYDVKM. The CDR3: CASSPPHRAAYEQYF. In nucleotides, the CDR3 is TGTGCCAGCAGTCCTCCACACCGTGCCGCTTACGAGCAGTACTTC.

The V call is TRBV4-3, the J call TRBJ2-7, with D unclear. Trimming stripped 2 bases from V and 2 bases from J, with 7 bases between. CDR1 and CDR2 from the germline V gene are LGHNA and YSLEER. The length of the CDR3 is 13 residues. The CDR3 nucleotides read TGCGCCAGCAGCCAAACCGCTACCTACGAGCAGTACTTC. Translated: CASSQTATYEQYF.

A word on this clone: At the DNA level, this CDR3 is encoded by other sequences in the same sample as well. The J gene is TRBJ1-1, the V gene TRBV6-4; TRBD1 aligns across 7 bases. V shed 4 bases and J 3 bases; nucleotides not matched to a gene: 8. Germline lookup yields CDR1 MRHNA and CDR2 SNTAGT. The CDR3 sequence is 15 residues long. The DNA of the CDR3 is TGTGCCAGCAGTGGACAGGGTTGCGGGTACACTGAAGCTTTCTTT. Translating gives CASSGQGCGYTEAFF.

The chain links TRBV6-1 to TRBJ2-7; D unresolved. Germline lookup yields CDR1 MNHNS and CDR2 SASEGT. Trimming cost V 6 bases and J 0 bases, with 12 bases left between them. CDR3 length equals 14 residues. In DNA, the CDR3 is TGTGCCAGCAGAGTGTGGCAGCACTCCTACGAGCAGTACTTC. It specifies CASRVWQHSYEQYF.

This clone occurred a few times. DNA of the CDR3: TGTGCCAGCAGTCGCCCGGGAGGGGATGAAAAACTGTTTTTT. Translated: CASSRPGGDEKLFF. V usage is TRBV6-6 and J usage is TRBJ1-4; possibly TRBD1 for D (5 bases). V was pared by 5 bases and J by 6 bases, with 13 bases between. The length of the CDR3 is 14 residues. CDR1 is MNHNY, CDR2 SVGAGI, per germline (reference sequence).

This sequence joins TRBV19 and TRBJ1-5; a weak D match, TRBD1 (5 bases). The CDR3 runs 14 residues. The germline V gene has CDR1 LNHDA and CDR2 SQIVND (reference sequence). V dropped 5 bases and J dropped 6 bases, with 14 bases sitting between them. CDR3 DNA: TGTGCCAGTAGTCCCCAGGGAAAAGGTCAGCCCCAGCATTTT. Translated: CASSPQGKGQPQHF.